The text below deals with one T cell receptor beta chain. These data belong to a study of CD8 T cells in Susac syndrome. After removal of 3 bases from V and 7 bases from J, the junction contained 14 bases not matched to a gene. CDR1 and CDR2 from the germline V gene are GTSNPN and SVGIG (reference sequence). The CDR3 has 16 residues. Reverse transcription of roughly 0.45 to 1 ug RNA used random hexamers. One entry per CDR3 protein results from TCRdb running MiXCR on the immunoSEQ multiplex PCR reads. The table lists 84,000 or so distinct CDR3 sequences, around 96% of them singletons. This clonotype was sampled from a human donor with Susac syndrome. The sample was CD8+ T cells from PBMCs. This rearrangement joins TRBV30 to TRBJ2-1; 8 nucleotides align to TRBD2. Here the CDR3 reads CAWSAGLAPIGNEQFF. CDR3 coding DNA: TGTGCCTGGAGCGCTGGACTAGCACCCATCGGGAATGAGCAGTTCTTC. The full variable domain, in which reference TRBV30 and TRBJ2-1 provide the parts outside the CDR3, is SQTIHQWPATLVQPVGSPLSLECTVEGTSNPNLYWYRQAAGRGLQLLFYSVGIGQISSEVPQNLSASRPQDRQFILSSKKLLLSDSGFYLCAWSAGLAPIGNEQFFGPGTRLTVL.